The 19 T cell receptor beta chains given below trace back to one sample, sequenced in a study of blood T cell repertoires in COVID-19. Clones were sequenced by immunoSEQ multiplex PCR, and TCRdb holds only the in-frame ones, with some missing. The data contain about 270,000 clones, roughly 86% of them singletons. The sequencing input was peripheral blood. These receptors all come from a man aged 40-49 years with active or convalescent COVID-19.

The chain employs TRBV24-1 and TRBJ2-5, with 8 bases identical to TRBD2. This CDR3 spans 15 amino acids. V lost 5 bases to trimming and J lost 5 bases; unmatched junction nucleotides: 9. Germline assignment: CDR1 KGHDR and CDR2 SFDVKD. CDR3 sequence: CATSVSGGRGETQYF. CDR3 bases: TGTGCCACCAGTGTTTCGGGGGGGCGCGGGGAGACCCAGTACTTC.

This chain connects TRBV7-3 to TRBJ2-1, with 8 bases aligning to TRBD2. V lost 5 bases, J lost 9 bases, and 12 bases stayed unmatched. CDR3 length: 15 amino acids. From germline, CDR1 is SGHTA and CDR2 FQGTGA. As DNA, the CDR3 is TGTGCCAGCAGCCAACAGGGACTAGTAGGCGGTGAGCAGTTCTTC. Its translation is CASSQQGLVGGEQFF.

The chain combines TRBV27 with TRBJ2-7; 8 nucleotides agree with TRBD2. The V and J ends lost 4 bases and 6 bases, in that order; junction bases with no gene match: 5. This CDR3 contains 13 residues. Germline V gene data show CDR1 as MNHEY and CDR2 as SMNVEV (reference sequence). CDR3 region: CASSSELAVEQYF. The CDR3 DNA is TGTGCCAGCAGTTCGGAACTAGCGGTCGAGCAGTACTTC.

V gene TRBV5-1 combines with J gene TRBJ1-2; weak D call: TRBD1 (5 bases). Germline CDR1 is SGHRS and CDR2 is YFSETQ. With 4 bases removed from V and 7 bases from J, the gap between germline ends came to 20 bases. The CDR3 has 15 residues. The CDR3 region has the DNA TGCGCCAGCAGCCCCGGGGGGACCGAGTCCACTGGCTACACCTTC. Translating gives CASSPGGTESTGYTF.

The chain has TRBV4-1 and TRBJ1-3, with D perhaps TRBD1 (5 bases). Deletions cut 0 bases from V and 4 bases from J, with 10 bases between. CDR3 length: 15 amino acids. Germline V gene sequence: CDR1 MGHRA, CDR2 YSYEKL. DNA of the CDR3: TGCGCCAGCAGCCAAGAGGGCAGGGTCGGAAACACCATATATTTT. Its protein is CASSQEGRVGNTIYF.

This rearrangement joins TRBV18 to TRBJ2-5; 8 positions agree with TRBD1. The V gene's germline CDR1 is KGHSH and CDR2 LQKENI. The V gene end was trimmed by 4 bases and the J gene end by 5 bases; junction bases not matched to a gene: 3. The CDR3 is 13 amino acids. Written as DNA, the CDR3 is TGTGCCAGCTCACAACAGGGGGTTGAGACCCAGTACTTC. Translating gives CASSQQGVETQYF.

V is TRBV29-1 and J is TRBJ2-5; 9 nucleotides align to TRBD1. J lost 5 bases, V lost 7 bases, and 14 bases had no gene match. The CDR3 covers 15 residues. The germline gives CDR1 SQVTM, CDR2 ANQGSEA. CDR3 loop: CSASSGTGIGETQYF. In nucleotides, the CDR3 is TGCAGCGCATCCTCCGGGACAGGGATCGGGGAGACCCAGTACTTC.

The J gene is TRBJ2-7, the V gene TRBV7-8, with 7 bases lining up with TRBD2. The CDR3 is made up of 14 amino acids. CDR1 and CDR2 (germline): SGHVS, FQNEAQ. V was clipped by 2 bases and J by 5 bases; unmatched bases: 6. The CDR3 sequence: CASSLSVAGNEQYF. In DNA, the CDR3 is TGTGCCAGCAGCTTATCTGTAGCGGGCAACGAGCAGTACTTC.

This chain uses TRBV12-5 with TRBJ1-4; the match to TRBD1 covers 8 bases. The CDR3 is 16 residues long. Unmatched junction bases numbered 8, after V lost 0 bases and J lost 8 bases. Germline V gene sequence: CDR1 LGHNT, CDR2 FRNRAP. The CDR3 reads CASGLVLTGVREKLFF. DNA of the CDR3: TGTGCTAGTGGTTTGGTATTGACAGGGGTTAGGGAAAAACTGTTTTTT.

This clone was seen just once. The rearrangement links TRBV6-1 to TRBJ1-2; the D is unclear. This CDR3 has 16 residues. Germline-derived CDR1 and CDR2 are MNHNS and SASEGT. Trimming pared 1 base from V and 0 bases from J, leaving 12 bases between. CDR3 bases: TGTGCCAGCAGTGAAGTTAACACTCTAGCTAACTATGGCTACACCTTC. Translated, it gives CASSEVNTLANYGYTF.

This clone has a handful of counts. The chain recombines TRBV8-2 with TRBJ1-4. TRBV8-2 is labeled a pseudogene. The CDR3 has 10 amino acids. CDR3 sequence (DNA): TGTAGATCTATAAATGAAAAACTGTTTTTT. It specifies CRSINEKLFF.

The chain's CDR3 is CASSQSRGDTQYF. As DNA, the CDR3 is TGTGCCAGCAGCCAAAGCAGGGGGGATACGCAGTATTTT. J is TRBJ2-3 and V is TRBV7-3, with 7 bases fitting TRBD1. V trimming: 5 bases; J trimming: 6 bases; junction bases outside the gene matches: 5. CDR1 is SGHTA, CDR2 FQGTGA, per germline. The CDR3 is 13 residues long.

This CDR3 reads CASSPQAGKATEAFF. The CDR3 DNA sequence: TGTGCCAGCAGCCCCCAGGCGGGAAAGGCCACTGAAGCTTTCTTT. The J gene is TRBJ1-1, the V gene TRBV7-9; D ambiguous. V was pared by 5 bases and J by 4 bases, with 17 bases between. This CDR3 contains 15 residues. Looked up from germline, CDR1 is SEHNR and CDR2 is FQNEAQ (reference sequence).

This chain uses TRBV9 with TRBJ2-1; no firm D call. CDR1 SGDLS and CDR2 YYNGEE come from the germline V gene. The CDR3 extends over 16 amino acids. The V gene lost 0 bases and the J gene lost 14 bases, with 24 bases spanning the gap. Written as DNA, the CDR3 is TGTGCCAGCAGCGTAGAGGCCTCGCTAGGAGATACGTCTAAGTTCTTC. This codes for CASSVEASLGDTSKFF.

The gene calls are TRBV25-1 and TRBJ2-1; 7 bases fit TRBD1. After removal of 6 bases from V and 4 bases from J, the junction contained 15 bases not matched to a gene. The CDR3 sequence is 17 residues long. Germline loops: CDR1 MGHDK, CDR2 SYGVNS. CDR3 region: CASSKGAGFSPYNEQFF. The CDR3 DNA sequence: TGTGCCAGCAGCAAGGGGGCAGGGTTTAGTCCATACAATGAGCAGTTCTTC.

V usage is TRBV6-5 and J usage is TRBJ1-5; weak D call: TRBD1 (5 bases). Germline CDR1 reads MNHEY; CDR2 reads SVGAGI. The CDR3 sequence is 16 residues long. Trimming took 0 bases from V and 9 from J, leaving 18 bases between them. DNA for the CDR3: TGTGCCAGCAGTTACTCTCCCCCAGGGTCTGGGTCGCCCCAGCATTTT. Its translation: CASSYSPPGSGSPQHF.

J is TRBJ2-7 and V is TRBV6-5; 8 nucleotides align to TRBD2. Germline-derived CDR1 and CDR2 are MNHEY and SVGAGI. Germline trimming cut 6 bases from V and 6 bases from J; bases unmatched to any gene: 4. The CDR3 is 12 amino acids. The CDR3 loop is CASRDGGGEQYF. The CDR3 DNA follows: TGTGCCAGCAGAGACGGGGGGGGCGAGCAGTACTTC.

Details on this clone: The junction departs from the called germline gene at one end, perhaps through a read error. The DNA for the CDR3 is TGTGCCAGCAGTGGTTTGGGCTTTAGCGGGAGAGCAGATACGCAGTATTTT. It is translated as CASSGLGFSGRADTQYF. This chain connects TRBV10-3 to TRBJ2-3, with 9 bases lining up with TRBD2. CDR3 length: 17 amino acids. Germline V gives CDR1 ENHRY, CDR2 SYGVKD.

This clone was observed once. J is TRBJ2-6 and V is TRBV4-1, with D perhaps TRBD2 (6 bases). Trimming took off 4 bases at V and 3 bases at J, with 19 bases between the two ends. The germline V gene encodes CDR1 MGHRA and CDR2 YSYEKL. CDR3 length equals 18 residues. The CDR3 nucleotides are TGCGCCAGCAGCCCCGGCGGGGAATCCTGGATTGGGGCCAACGTCCTGACTTTC. Its protein is CASSPGGESWIGANVLTF.